The clone carrying this T cell receptor beta chain has a count of ten or more. Its antigen is not identified. TCRdb recomputed calls from the RT-PCR reads with MiXCR, one row per CDR3 protein. The sample lists about 700,000 distinct CDR3 sequences; 14% were seen once. These data belong to a study of response to subunit inactivated influenza vaccine. Study observations and caveats: The authors offered the suggestion that each seasonal influenza vaccination recruits few new T cells.

This CDR3 comprises 14 residues. The trim removed 5 bases at V and 5 bases at J, leaving 7 bases unmatched. The receptor comes from a man aged 45 to 65 who received an inactivated influenza vaccine. This chain uses TRBV12-3 or TRBV12-4 with TRBJ2-5, with 8 nucleotides matching TRBD1. This specimen was PBMCs from blood, taken 14 to 15 days before vaccination. The CDR3: CASSKRTGQETQYF. CDR3 in DNA: TGTGCCAGCAGTAAACGGACAGGGCAGGAGACCCAGTACTTC.